This entry features one T cell receptor beta chain sequence. The record originates from a study of blood T cell repertoires in COVID-19. Study-wide background: In each case, the material was cDNA or gDNA derived from T cells, B-cell-depleted T cells, or PBMCs.

Participant ages covered roughly 18 to 90 years across about two dozen US areas. Membership in each cohort depended on participant-reported clinical history. CDR1 is SEHNR, CDR2 FQNEAQ, per germline (reference sequence). The CDR3 has 18 amino acids. The trim removed 1 base at V and 1 base at J, leaving 5 bases unmatched. Some clones are missing from TCRdb's copy, which holds only in-frame ones; the method was immunoSEQ multiplex PCR. This sample has 250,000 to 350,000 clones, with around 90% found just once. This chain uses TRBV7-9 with TRBJ2-3; the match to TRBD2 covers 13 bases. The receptor was isolated from a woman aged 60-75 years in a cohort exposed to, infected with or recovered from COVID-19 (not recorded which). The sequenced sample was PBMCs or T cells enriched from blood (not recorded which). The CDR3 DNA reads TGTGCCAGCAGCTTAGAGGGGGGACTAGCGGGACGCACAGATACGCAGTATTTT. As protein: CASSLEGGLAGRTDTQYF.